This T cell receptor beta chain was recorded in a study of shared clonotypes between healthy human individuals. Deep was the level at which the assay was run. Original processing notes: ImmunoSEQ junction-only sequences lacked quality scores, so their filtering differed. Clones were sequenced by immunoSEQ multiplex PCR, and TCRdb holds only the in-frame ones, with some missing. V and J calls and clone size are those listed in that table; D and trimming were worked out from the DNA. The sample shows about 480,000 clones, about three quarters of them seen only once. Study-level results: Exclusively blood specimens were collected; tissue repertoires likely differ.

Germline CDR1 is SNHLY and CDR2 is FYNNEI. CDR3 length equals 17 residues. V shed 0 bases and J 4 bases; nucleotides not matched to a gene: 10. Points on this clone: Antigen: not known.

The donors were adults (healthy and HIV-negative) with no recent acute infections or vaccinations. This chain connects TRBV2 to TRBJ2-7, with 9 bases that match TRBD2. The receptor's source is a woman aged 35 to 49 in good health. Some clones in this sample may be carry-over from other donors' samples. Sequenced: PBMCs. CDR3 DNA: TGTGCCAGCAGTGAAGCCCGGGTAGCGGGAGTAGCATACGAGCAGTACTTC. Encoded protein: CASSEARVAGVAYEQYF. The variable domain in full, completed from reference TRBV2 and TRBJ2-7, reads EPEVTQTPSHQVTQMGQEVILRCVPISNHLYFYWYRQILGQKVEFLVSFYNNEISEKSEIFDDQFSVERPDGSNFTLKIRSTKLEDSAMYFCASSEARVAGVAYEQYFGPGTRLTVT.